The sequence of this TCR beta chain was determined in a study of blood T cell repertoires in COVID-19. Across about 22 US areas, participants ranged in age from about 18 to 89 years. J gave up 15 bases and V 9 bases, and 14 bases lay outside the gene matches. This CDR3 spans 12 amino acids. CDR1 and CDR2 from the germline V gene are LNHDA and SQIVND (reference sequence). Assay used: immunoSEQ multiplex PCR; TCRdb lists only in-frame clones, some missing. The sample includes 250,000 to 350,000 clones, around 90% of them seen just once. Source material: PBMCs or T cells enriched from blood (not recorded which). The origin of this receptor is a woman in her twenties or thirties who had recovered from COVID-19. This rearrangement joins TRBV19 to TRBJ2-1; TRBD1 aligns across 7 bases. The chain's CDR3 is CASSNLRDSPFF. The DNA of the CDR3 is TGTGCCAGCTCGAACCTCCGGGACAGTCCGTTCTTC.